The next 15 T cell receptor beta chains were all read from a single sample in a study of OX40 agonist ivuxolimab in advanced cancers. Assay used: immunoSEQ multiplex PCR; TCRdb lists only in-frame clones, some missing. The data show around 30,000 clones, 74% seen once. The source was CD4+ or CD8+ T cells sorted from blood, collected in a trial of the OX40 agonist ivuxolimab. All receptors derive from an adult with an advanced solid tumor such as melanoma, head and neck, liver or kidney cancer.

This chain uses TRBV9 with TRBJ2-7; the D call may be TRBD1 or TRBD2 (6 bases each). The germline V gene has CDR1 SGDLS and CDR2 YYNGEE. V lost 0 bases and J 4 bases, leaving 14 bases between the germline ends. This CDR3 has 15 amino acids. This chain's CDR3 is CASSVEGVEGYEQYF. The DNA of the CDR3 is TGTGCCAGCAGCGTAGAGGGGGTGGAGGGTTACGAGCAGTACTTC.

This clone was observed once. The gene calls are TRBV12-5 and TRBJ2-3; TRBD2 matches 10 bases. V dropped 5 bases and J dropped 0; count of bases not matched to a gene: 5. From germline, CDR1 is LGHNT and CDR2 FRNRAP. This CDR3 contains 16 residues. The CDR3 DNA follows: TGTGCTAGTGGTCCTCAGCGGGGGGGTAGCACAGATACGCAGTATTTT. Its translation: CASGPQRGGSTDTQYF.

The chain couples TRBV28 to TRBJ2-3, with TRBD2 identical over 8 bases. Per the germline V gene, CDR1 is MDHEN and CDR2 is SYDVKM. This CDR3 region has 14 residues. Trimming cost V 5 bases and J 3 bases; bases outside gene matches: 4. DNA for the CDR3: TGTGCCAGCAGTAAGCGGGGGCCGACAGATACGCAGTATTTT. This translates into CASSKRGPTDTQYF.

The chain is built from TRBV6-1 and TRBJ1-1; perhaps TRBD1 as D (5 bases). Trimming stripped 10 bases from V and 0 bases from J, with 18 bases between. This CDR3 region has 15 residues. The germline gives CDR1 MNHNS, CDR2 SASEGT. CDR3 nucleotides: TGTGCCACCAAGGGGAAGGTCGTTTTGAACACTGAAGCTTTCTTT. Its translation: CATKGKVVLNTEAFF.

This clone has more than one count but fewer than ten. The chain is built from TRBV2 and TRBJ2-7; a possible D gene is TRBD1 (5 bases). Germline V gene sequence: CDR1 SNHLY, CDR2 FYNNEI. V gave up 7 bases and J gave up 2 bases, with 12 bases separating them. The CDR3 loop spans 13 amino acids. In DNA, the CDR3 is TGTGCCAGCATAGGTCAGGGTCCCTACGAGCAGTACTTC. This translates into CASIGQGPYEQYF.

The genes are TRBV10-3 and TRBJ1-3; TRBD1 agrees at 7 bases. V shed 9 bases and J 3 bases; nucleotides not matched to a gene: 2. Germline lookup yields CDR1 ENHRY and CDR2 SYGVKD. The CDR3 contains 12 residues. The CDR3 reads CAMQGVGNTIYF. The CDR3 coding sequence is TGTGCCATGCAGGGGGTTGGAAACACCATATATTTT.

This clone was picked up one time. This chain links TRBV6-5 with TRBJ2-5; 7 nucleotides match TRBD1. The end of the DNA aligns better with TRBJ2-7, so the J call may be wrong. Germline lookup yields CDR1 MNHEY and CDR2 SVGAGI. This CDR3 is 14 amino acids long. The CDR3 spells CASSYLGQSYEQYF. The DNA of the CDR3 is TGTGCCAGCAGTTACCTGGGACAGTCCTACGAGCAGTACTTC.

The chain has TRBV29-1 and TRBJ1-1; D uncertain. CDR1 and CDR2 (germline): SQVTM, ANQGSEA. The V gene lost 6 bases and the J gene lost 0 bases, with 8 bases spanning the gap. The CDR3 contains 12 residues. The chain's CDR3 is CSVVILNTEAFF. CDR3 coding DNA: TGCAGCGTAGTAATATTGAACACTGAAGCTTTCTTT.

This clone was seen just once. CDR3 residues: CASTPWGGETQYF. In nucleotides, the CDR3 is TGTGCCAGCACCCCGTGGGGCGGGGAGACCCAGTACTTC. The rearrangement uses TRBV5-5 and TRBJ2-5, with D perhaps assigned TRBD1 or TRBD2 (5 bases each). The CDR3 runs to 13 residues. The V gene's germline CDR1 is SGHKS and CDR2 YYEKEE (reference sequence). Deletions cut 6 bases from V and 5 bases from J, with 14 bases between.

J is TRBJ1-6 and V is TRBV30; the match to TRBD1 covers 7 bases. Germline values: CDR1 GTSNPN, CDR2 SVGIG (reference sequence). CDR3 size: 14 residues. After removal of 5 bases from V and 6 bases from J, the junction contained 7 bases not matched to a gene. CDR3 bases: TGTGCCTGGGTGGACAGGCTGGCTAATTCACCCCTCCACTTT. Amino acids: CAWVDRLANSPLHF.

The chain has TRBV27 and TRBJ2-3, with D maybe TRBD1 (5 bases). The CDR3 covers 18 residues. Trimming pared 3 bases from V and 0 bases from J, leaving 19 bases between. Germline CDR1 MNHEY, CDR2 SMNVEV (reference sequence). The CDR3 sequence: CASSLTAKGLTSTDTQYF. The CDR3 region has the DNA TGTGCCAGCAGTTTGACAGCGAAAGGGCTCACTAGCACAGATACGCAGTATTTT.

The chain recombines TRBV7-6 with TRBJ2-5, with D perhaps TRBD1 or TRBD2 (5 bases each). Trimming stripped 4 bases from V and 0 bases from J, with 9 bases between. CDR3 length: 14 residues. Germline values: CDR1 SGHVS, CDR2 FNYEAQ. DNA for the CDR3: TGTGCCAGCAGCTACGGGACGTACCAAGAGACCCAGTACTTC. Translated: CASSYGTYQETQYF.

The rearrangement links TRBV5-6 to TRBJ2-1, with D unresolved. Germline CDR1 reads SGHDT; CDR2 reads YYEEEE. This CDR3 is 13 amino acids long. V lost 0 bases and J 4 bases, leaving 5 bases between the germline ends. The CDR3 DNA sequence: TGTGCCAGCAGCTTGGGGGCTTACAATGAGCAGTTCTTC. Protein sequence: CASSLGAYNEQFF. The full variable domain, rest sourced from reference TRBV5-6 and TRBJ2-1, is DAGVTQSPTHLIKTRGQQVTLRCSPKSGHDTVSWYQQALGQGPQFIFQYYEEEERQRGNFPDRFSGHQFPNYSSELNVNALLLGDSALYLCASSLGAYNEQFFGPGTRLTVL.

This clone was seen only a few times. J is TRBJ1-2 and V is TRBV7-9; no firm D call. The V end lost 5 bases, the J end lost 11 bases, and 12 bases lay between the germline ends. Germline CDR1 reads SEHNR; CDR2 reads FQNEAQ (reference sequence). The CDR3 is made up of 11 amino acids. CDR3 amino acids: CASSDSWLYTF. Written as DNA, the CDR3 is TGTGCCAGCAGCGATTCGTGGTTGTACACCTTC. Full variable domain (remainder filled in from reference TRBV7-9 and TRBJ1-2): DTGVSQNPRHKITKRGQNVTFRCDPISEHNRLYWYRQTLGQGPEFLTYFQNEAQLEKSRLLSDRFSAERPKGSFSTLEIQRTEQGDSAMYLCASSDSWLYTFGSGTRLTVV.

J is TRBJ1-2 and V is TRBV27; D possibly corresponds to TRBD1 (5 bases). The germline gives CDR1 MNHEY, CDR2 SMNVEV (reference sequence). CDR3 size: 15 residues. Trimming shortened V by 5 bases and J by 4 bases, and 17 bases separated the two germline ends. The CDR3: CASSRFFRASYGYTF. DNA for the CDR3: TGTGCCAGCAGTCGGTTCTTCAGGGCCAGCTATGGCTACACCTTC.